This T cell receptor beta chain was identified in a study of blood T cells in healthy people across ages. The draw of peripheral blood yielded about 9.4 milliliters from each donor. Through a sample-barcoded 5' primer and a J-beta primer mix, a second PCR was run for 7 to 11 cycles. Sequencing recovered at least 3 million CDR3-containing paired-end reads from each sample. TCRdb ran MiXCR on the 5' RACE reads and lists one entry per CDR3 protein. The repertoire holds about 1.7 million distinct CDR3 sequences, 28% seen once, with roughly 8% in the top ten. CDR3 size: 15 residues. Germline V gene sequence: CDR1 SGHVS, CDR2 FNYEAQ. V gave up 5 bases and J gave up 7 bases, with 18 bases separating them.

Sequencing was done on a sample of blood. The sequence was obtained from a woman in her 30s in good health. V and J are TRBV7-6 and TRBJ1-5; the D gene is possibly TRBD1 (5 bases). The CDR3 coding sequence is TGTGCCAGCAGCCAAGTCCCCGGGGCCGGACAGCCCCAGCATTTT. Encoded protein: CASSQVPGAGQPQHF.